What follows describes a single T cell receptor beta chain. The antigen is undetermined. This sample's time point: baseline, week 1 (first vaccination visit). Treatment in this sample: pre-vaccination baseline after standard-of-care therapy. New WHO grade 3 or 4 IDH1-mutant, ATRX-lost astrocytomas were present in all donors. V lost 2 bases to trimming and J lost 6 bases, with 11 bases between them. CDR3 length equals 14 residues. The germline CDR1 and CDR2 sequences are LNHDA and SQIVND (reference sequence). This specimen belongs to a study of a mutant IDH1 vaccine in newly diagnosed glioma. Study background: Sex among treated patients split about 62% male, about 40% female; mean age was approximately 38 years.

Broader study findings: There were vaccine-induced immune responses in just under 95% of the patients. Changes to the top peripheral T cell clonotypes appeared unrelated to pseudoprogression.

Assay: immunoSEQ multiplex PCR; the TCRdb copy retains only in-frame clones and omits some. The sample lists 45,000 to 65,000 clones; roughly 80% were seen once. The V and J genes are TRBV19 and TRBJ2-4; D unclear. The source material was PBMCs, sampled from a glioma patient treated with radiotherapy, temozolomide or both. The clonotype comes from a young man with glioma. CDR3 sequence: CASSITVYSNIQYF. The CDR3 coding sequence is TGTGCCAGTAGTATAACTGTCTACTCAAACATTCAGTACTTC.